This T cell receptor (beta chain) was sequenced for a study of cytomegalovirus exposure and HLA in healthy donors. Study results and limitations: Accurate prediction of most subjects' HLA-A and HLA-B alleles from TCR beta sequences was reported. Highly shared sequence variants in one cluster were likely a sequencing artifact.

The PCR had 60 Vbeta and 13 Jbeta primers. Repertoires were generated with immunoSEQ multiplex PCR, while TCRdb's copy carries only in-frame clones and drops some. The data show nearly 200,000 clones, roughly 80% seen once. Healthy people donating bone marrow made up the donors. These donors counted as nominally healthy when sampled, but unrecorded immune exposures were likely. V shed 4 bases and J shed 0 bases, with 7 bases lying between them. This CDR3 has 14 amino acids. Germline V gene lookup returns CDR1 SGHRS and CDR2 YFSETQ. As to this clone: Its specificity is not known.

This chain connects TRBV5-1 to TRBJ1-4; no definite D call. The sequence was obtained from a woman aged 45-59 years in good health and CMV-seropositive. Sample: PBMCs. The CDR3 bases are TGCGCCAGCAGCCCAGTTGCAACTAATGAAAAACTGTTTTTT. It encodes CASSPVATNEKLFF.